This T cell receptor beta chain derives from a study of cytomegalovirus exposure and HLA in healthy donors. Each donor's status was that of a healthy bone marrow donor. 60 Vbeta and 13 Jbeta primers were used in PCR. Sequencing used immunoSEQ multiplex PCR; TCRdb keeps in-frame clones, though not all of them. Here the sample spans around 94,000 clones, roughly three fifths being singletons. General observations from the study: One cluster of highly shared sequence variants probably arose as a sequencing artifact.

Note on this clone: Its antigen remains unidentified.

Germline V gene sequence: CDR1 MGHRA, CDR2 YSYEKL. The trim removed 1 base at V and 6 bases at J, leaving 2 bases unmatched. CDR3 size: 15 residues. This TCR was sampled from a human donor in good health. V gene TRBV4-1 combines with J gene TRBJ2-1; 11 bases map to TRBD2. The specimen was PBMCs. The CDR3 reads CASSQVGLAGNEQFF. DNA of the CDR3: TGCGCCAGCAGCCAAGTCGGACTAGCGGGCAATGAGCAGTTCTTC.